This TCR beta chain was documented in a study of blood T cell repertoires in COVID-19. Study overall: Sites in the United States, Italy and Spain provided acute and convalescent COVID-19 samples.

The CDR3 consists of 15 residues. V was clipped by 0 bases and J by 4 bases, with 14 bases between them. The germline V gene has CDR1 SGHRS and CDR2 YFSETQ. Authors' analysis steps: Quantification of nucleated cells was approximated via reference gene primer amplification. Only in-frame clones appear in the TCRdb table, and some are missing; sequencing was by immunoSEQ multiplex PCR. That table furnishes V, J and clone size, whereas the DNA furnished D and trimming. The sample consists of 35,000 to 45,000 clones, roughly 84% of them appearing once. This sequence was found in a human donor in a cohort sampled during active COVID-19. Source material: peripheral blood. This chain connects TRBV5-1 to TRBJ2-7, with D maybe TRBD2 (8 bases). The CDR3 DNA follows: TGCGCCAGCAGCTTGGAGGGGGCGGGAGGATACGAGCAGTACTTC. Amino acid sequence: CASSLEGAGGYEQYF.